This TCR beta chain appears in the sequencing data of a study of Ad26.COV2.S vaccination and SARS-CoV-2 variants. Study outcomes and limitations: It is possible that the TCR breadth and depth analyses underestimated the total T cell responses. It was vaccine recipients, not placebo recipients, who had the higher spike-specific TCR breadth.

Stated treatment: about 20 received Ad26.COV2.S at low or high dose, single or two shots; roughly five received placebo; per-sample allocation not given. Following the first vaccine or placebo injection, samples were taken on day 63. V gave up 5 bases and J gave up 10 bases, with 15 bases separating them. The CDR3 length is 13 residues. In germline, CDR1 is SGHTA, CDR2 FQGTGA. Sequenced by immunoSEQ multiplex PCR; TCRdb stores in-frame clones only, minus some. The sample contains 300,000 to 350,000 clones, almost 90% of which appear only once. As for this clone: The target antigen is unknown.

Here the sequenced sample was peripheral blood, taken in a trial of Ad26.COV2.S vaccine versus placebo. This chain uses TRBV7-3 with TRBJ2-1; D assignment may be TRBD1 or TRBD2 (5 bases each). The clonotype comes from a person between 18 and 65 years old who received the Ad26.COV2.S COVID-19 vaccine or a placebo. In DNA, the CDR3 is TGTGCCAGCAGCCCGGGACCCACAGGAGAGCAGTTCTTC. It yields the protein CASSPGPTGEQFF.